This T cell receptor beta chain was identified during a study of T cell repertoires in cytomegalovirus infection. Study-level information: Through public TCR beta signatures, both CMV infection and matching HLA type were indicated.

TCRdb independently ran MiXCR on the reads; one entry per CDR3 protein. The sample records 250,000 or so distinct CDR3 sequences, approximately 13% being singletons. Whole-study findings and limits: HLA-C-restricted CMV clonotypes gave the most frequent clonotype in two of eight donors.

V lost 5 bases and J lost 4, with 19 bases in between. This CDR3 is 15 amino acids long. Germline V gives CDR1 SGHDT, CDR2 YYEEEE. Concerning this clonotype itself: Its antigen is as yet unknown.

Sequencing was done on a sample of PBMCs. The chain employs TRBV5-6 and TRBJ2-7, with D possibly being TRBD2 (7 bases). This receptor was taken from a human donor in good health (CMV status not recorded). Some clones in this sample may be carry-over from other donors' samples. The CDR3 spells CASSLRRGGFYEQYF. The CDR3 DNA is TGTGCCAGCAGTTTGAGAAGGGGGGGATTTTACGAGCAGTACTTC.